The 4 T cell receptor beta chains below all came from one sample that was sequenced in a study of blood T cell repertoires in COVID-19. This table comes from immunoSEQ multiplex PCR, and its TCRdb copy is limited to in-frame clones, with some not included. The table records a few hundred thousand clones, 88% of them present only once. Sequencing input: PBMCs or T cells enriched from blood (not recorded which). All receptors derive from a woman between 18 and 30 years old who had recovered from COVID-19.

The chain links TRBV9 to TRBJ2-2; 10 bases line up with TRBD2. Looked up from germline, CDR1 is SGDLS and CDR2 is YYNGEE. J was trimmed by 2 bases and V by 4 bases; bases with no gene match: 5. The CDR3 runs 16 residues. In nucleotides, the CDR3 is TGTGCCAGCAGCACCCTAGCGGGGGAAAACACCGGGGAGCTGTTTTTT. The encoded protein is CASSTLAGENTGELFF.

This clone was counted a single time. The V gene is TRBV5-1, the J gene TRBJ2-7, with 9 bases matching TRBD1. CDR1 is SGHRS, CDR2 YFSETQ, per germline. The CDR3 runs 15 residues. Trimming cost V 2 bases and J 4 bases; bases outside gene matches: 7. CDR3 nucleotides: TGCGCCAGCAGCTTCCGGGACAGGGTTCGGTACGAGCAGTACTTC. This encodes CASSFRDRVRYEQYF. The whole variable domain, remainder taken from reference TRBV5-1 and TRBJ2-7, is KAGVTQTPRYLIKTRGQQVTLSCSPISGHRSVSWYQQTPGQGLQFLFEYFSETQRNKGNFPGRFSGRQFSNSRSEMNVSTLELGDSALYLCASSFRDRVRYEQYFGPGTRLTVT.

The chain couples TRBV7-9 to TRBJ2-1; D ambiguous. The germline gives CDR1 SEHNR, CDR2 FQNEAQ (reference sequence). V was clipped by 5 bases and J by 10 bases, with 6 bases between them. The CDR3 has 10 residues. The DNA for the CDR3 is TGTGCCAGCAGCGCGTACGAGCAGTTCTTC. It specifies CASSAYEQFF.

The genes are TRBV7-6 and TRBJ1-5; D is ambiguous. There are 14 residues in the CDR3. The V end lost 5 bases, the J end lost 6 bases, and 14 bases lay between the germline ends. The V gene's germline CDR1 is SGHVS and CDR2 FNYEAQ. The CDR3 here is CASSLSGSGQPQHF. The CDR3 nucleotides read TGTGCCAGCAGCCTCTCGGGGTCGGGTCAGCCCCAGCATTTT.